This T cell receptor (beta chain) was obtained from a study of T-cell reconstitution after alpha-beta-depleted transplantation in children. Study outcomes and limitations: Expanded graft clones, several hundred of them, were reportedly the source of alpha-beta T cells about two months after transplant.

This clonotype has at least ten counts. Its antigen is undetermined. Preparation of the TCRbeta library involved a method that used unique molecular identifiers. TCRdb used MiXCR to reprocess the PCR reads, holding one entry per CDR3 protein. The sample includes fewer than 550,000 distinct CDR3 sequences, about an eighth of them seen just once. The clonotype comes from a female patient aged 2-9 years who had a stem cell transplant for aplastic anemia, so the T cells may come from the graft donor. The sequenced sample was PBMCs, mostly from graft donor cells, obtained 180 days after TCRalphabeta/CD19-depleted stem cell transplant.

The CDR3 here is CASSLAWGTNEKLFF. DNA of the CDR3: TGTGCCAGCAGCTTAGCATGGGGGACAAATGAAAAACTGTTTTTT. The gene calls are TRBV7-8 and TRBJ1-4; maybe TRBD1 (6 bases). Per the germline V gene, CDR1 is SGHVS and CDR2 is FQNEAQ. CDR3 length: 15 amino acids. V lost 0 bases and J 5 bases, leaving 10 bases between the germline ends. The whole variable domain, filled in from reference TRBV7-8 and TRBJ1-4, reads GAGVSQSPRYKVAKRGQDVALRCDPISGHVSLFWYQQALGQGPEFLTYFQNEAQLDKSGLPSDRFFAERPEGSVSTLKIQRTQQEDSAVYLCASSLAWGTNEKLFFGSGTQLSVL.